The TCR beta chain described here comes from a study of T cell changes during pregnancy in multiple sclerosis. This CDR3 region has 15 residues. CDR1 and CDR2 from the germline V gene are KGHSH and LQKENI. V was clipped by 2 bases and J by 6 bases; unmatched bases: 7. Assay: immunoSEQ multiplex PCR; the TCRdb copy retains only in-frame clones and omits some. The table lists tens of thousands of clones, approximately 90% of them singletons. The sample in question was CD4+ T cells from peripheral blood mononuclear cells, obtained in the first trimester of pregnancy. The chain couples TRBV18 to TRBJ1-3, with 7 bases aligning to TRBD1. This receptor was taken from a female donor with multiple sclerosis, enrolled in a pregnancy study. The CDR3 DNA reads as TGTGCCAGCTCACCATTAAAGGGACAGCTAAACACCATATATTTT. Protein product: CASSPLKGQLNTIYF.